This T cell receptor (beta chain) is from a study of shared clonotypes between healthy human individuals. Study findings and constraints: The sole specimen, blood, was sampled, and tissue repertoires likely differ.

TCRdb's copy holds only in-frame clones and misses some; the assay was immunoSEQ multiplex PCR. The table lists about 2.2 million clones, over 85% of them singletons. CDR3 length equals 15 residues. Germline CDR1 reads SEHNR; CDR2 reads FQNEAQ (reference sequence). V gave up 5 bases and J gave up 2 bases, with 13 bases separating them. Details on this clone: The antigen remains unidentified.

CD45RO-negative, CCR7-positively selected cells formed the naive CD8 fraction, excluding terminally differentiated effector memory CD45RA+ cells. Donors had no recently reported acute infections or vaccinations and were HIV-negative. Every donor was a Caucasian adult from Nashville, Tennessee. This TCR was sampled from a man younger than 35 in good health. Some clones in this sample may be carry-over from other donors' samples. The material sequenced was naive CD8+ T cells from PBMCs. The rearrangement uses TRBV7-9 and TRBJ2-1; D unclear. CDR3 nucleotide sequence: TGTGCCAGCAGCCCCTTAGCTAAACCCTACAATGAGCAGTTCTTC. Translating gives CASSPLAKPYNEQFF.